Below, 26 T cell receptor beta chains from the same sample are listed, as sequenced in a study of cytomegalovirus exposure and HLA in healthy donors. PCR used 60 Vbeta primers and 13 Jbeta primers. Here immunoSEQ multiplex PCR was the method, and the copy in TCRdb shows in-frame clones only, minus some. The sample lists around 150,000 clones, around 79% occurring once. Sequencing was done on a sample of PBMCs. The receptors come from a man aged 40-55 years in good health and CMV-seronegative.

V is TRBV6-5 and J is TRBJ2-1; TRBD1 is a possible D gene (5 bases). The CDR3 is made up of 13 amino acids. Per germline, CDR1 MNHEY and CDR2 SVGAGI. Trimming took 1 base from V and 5 from J, leaving 6 bases between them. CDR3 coding DNA: TGTGCCAGCAGTTACTTGACAGACAATGAGCAGTTCTTC. Translation: CASSYLTDNEQFF.

The V gene is TRBV27, the J gene TRBJ1-5, with TRBD1 identical over 9 bases. The V gene's germline CDR1 is MNHEY and CDR2 SMNVEV (reference sequence). This CDR3 is 17 amino acids long. The trim removed 2 bases at V and 1 base at J, leaving 6 bases unmatched. The CDR3 spells CASSLDGTGNSNQPQHF. CDR3 DNA: TGTGCCAGCAGTTTAGACGGGACAGGGAACAGCAATCAGCCCCAGCATTTT.

The chain links TRBV30 to TRBJ1-1; weak D call: TRBD1 (5 bases). The CDR3 totals 12 residues. V was cut by 4 bases and J by 5 bases, with 11 bases left in between. CDR1 is GTSNPN, CDR2 SVGIG, per germline (reference sequence). CDR3 amino acids: CAWTPGGTEAFF. DNA of the CDR3: TGTGCCTGGACCCCGGGGGGGACTGAAGCTTTCTTT.

The chain has TRBV5-4 and TRBJ1-4; D is unresolved. Germline CDR1 SGHNT, CDR2 YYREEE (reference sequence). V dropped 2 bases and J dropped 3 bases, with 8 bases sitting between them. The CDR3 sequence is 14 residues long. The CDR3 reads CASSFYSSNEKLFF. CDR3 bases: TGTGCCAGCAGCTTCTACAGCTCTAATGAAAAACTGTTTTTT.

CDR3 protein: CASSYPVREGNQPQHF. CDR3 bases: TGTGCCAGCAGTTACCCGGTAAGGGAGGGCAATCAGCCCCAGCATTTT. V gene TRBV6-6 combines with J gene TRBJ1-5; D gene unclear. Trimming stripped 2 bases from V and 2 bases from J, with 13 bases between. Germline CDR1 MNHNY, CDR2 SVGAGI (reference sequence). The CDR3 is made up of 16 amino acids.

This chain links TRBV7-6 with TRBJ2-7; 7 bases are shared with TRBD2. Germline V lookup: CDR1 SGHVS, CDR2 FNYEAQ. V shed 4 bases, J shed 3 bases, and the junction held 12 bases outside the gene matches. The length of the CDR3 is 16 residues. The CDR3 sequence: CASSSEGLVTVYEQYF. The CDR3 nucleotides are TGTGCCAGCAGCTCCGAAGGACTAGTAACCGTCTACGAGCAGTACTTC.

This clone was recorded only once. The rearrangement uses TRBV19 and TRBJ1-6, with D unresolved. This CDR3 comprises 13 residues. Germline loops: CDR1 LNHDA, CDR2 SQIVND (reference sequence). The germline V and J ends were trimmed by 8 bases and 8 bases, with 13 bases remaining between them. CDR3 coding DNA: TGTGCCAGTGCCGACGGGGAGGATTCACCCCTCCACTTT. Translated: CASADGEDSPLHF.

J is TRBJ1-1 and V is TRBV7-9; TRBD1 matches 8 bases. CDR3 length: 16 residues. Germline V CDR1 and CDR2: SEHNR, FQNEAQ (reference sequence). After removal of 5 bases from V and 1 base from J, the junction contained 9 bases not matched to a gene. The CDR3 sequence: CASSPKGTGQNTEAFF. Here the CDR3 DNA reads TGTGCCAGCAGCCCGAAAGGGACAGGCCAGAACACTGAAGCTTTCTTT. Full variable domain (outside the CDR3, taken from reference TRBV7-9 and TRBJ1-1): DTGVSQNPRHKITKRGQNVTFRCDPISEHNRLYWYRQTLGQGPEFLTYFQNEAQLEKSRLLSDRFSAERPKGSFSTLEIQRTEQGDSAMYLCASSPKGTGQNTEAFFGQGTRLTVV.

This clone was counted a few times. The chain carries TRBV9 and TRBJ2-1; TRBD1 aligns across 8 bases. Trimming took 5 bases from V and 3 from J; bases not matched to a gene: 7. The germline CDR1 and CDR2 sequences are SGDLS and YYNGEE. The CDR3 has 15 amino acids. CDR3 amino acids: CASRETGASYNEQFF. The DNA for the CDR3 is TGTGCCAGCAGGGAGACAGGGGCAAGCTACAATGAGCAGTTCTTC.

This chain joins TRBV6-5 and TRBJ1-3, with D hard to call. V lost 4 bases and J 0 bases, leaving 4 bases between the germline ends. The CDR3 length is 13 residues. Germline V gene data show CDR1 as MNHEY and CDR2 as SVGAGI. Written as DNA, the CDR3 is TGTGCCAGCAGTTTGAGCTCTGGAAACACCATATATTTT. This gives the protein CASSLSSGNTIYF.

The CDR3 sequence: CASTLGQANYGYTF. In DNA, the CDR3 is TGTGCCAGCACCCTAGGACAGGCAAACTATGGCTACACCTTC. The chain joins TRBV7-9 to TRBJ1-2, with 7 bases matching TRBD1. Germline V gene lookup returns CDR1 SEHNR and CDR2 FQNEAQ (reference sequence). Trimming at V came to 7 bases and at J to 2 bases, leaving 7 bases not matched to a gene. This CDR3 region has 14 residues. The full variable domain, in which reference TRBV7-9 and TRBJ1-2 provide the parts outside the CDR3, is DTGVSQNPRHKITKRGQNVTFRCDPISEHNRLYWYRQTLGQGPEFLTYFQNEAQLEKSRLLSDRFSAERPKGSFSTLEIQRTEQGDSAMYLCASTLGQANYGYTFGSGTRLTVV.

The chain links TRBV2 to TRBJ2-7; 8 positions match TRBD2. Unmatched junction bases numbered 0, after V lost 0 bases and J lost 5 bases. The germline CDR1 and CDR2 sequences are SNHLY and FYNNEI. The CDR3 runs to 13 residues. The CDR3 coding sequence is TGTGCCAGCAGTGAAGCGCGGGGGGACGAGCAGTACTTC. It codes for CASSEARGDEQYF.

The chain is built from TRBV6-1 and TRBJ1-6; D might be TRBD1 (5 bases). The V end lost 7 bases, the J end lost 7 bases, and 14 bases lay between the germline ends. Germline V gene sequence: CDR1 MNHNS, CDR2 SASEGT. This CDR3 is built from 14 residues. The CDR3 region is CASTGQGRNSPLHF. Written as DNA, the CDR3 is TGTGCCAGCACTGGGCAGGGTAGAAATTCACCCCTCCACTTT.

The chain links TRBV10-3 to TRBJ2-7; maybe TRBD2 (6 bases). Per the germline V gene, CDR1 is ENHRY and CDR2 is SYGVKD. The CDR3 sequence is 16 residues long. Trimming left V 4 bases short and J 3 bases short, with 19 bases between. CDR3 bases: TGTGCCATCAGTGCCGTCGGGGGACGGTCGGGCTACGAGCAGTACTTC. It translates to CAISAVGGRSGYEQYF.

The chain is built from TRBV6-9 and TRBJ2-7, with 10 bases fitting TRBD1. The germline V gene encodes CDR1 MNHGY and CDR2 SVAAGI. Unmatched junction bases numbered 16, after V lost 7 bases and J lost 4 bases. The CDR3 runs 17 residues. DNA for the CDR3: TGTGCCAGCACCCCCCGGGACAGGGGTTGGGGGGGGTACGAGCAGTACTTC. The encoded protein is CASTPRDRGWGGYEQYF.

The chain joins TRBV5-1 to TRBJ2-7, with TRBD1 matching over 9 bases. This CDR3 has 14 amino acids. Germline values: CDR1 SGHRS, CDR2 YFSETQ. Trimming took 2 bases from V and 5 from J; bases not matched to a gene: 5. The CDR3 bases are TGCGCCAGCAGCTTTAAGGGACAGGGTGACGAGCAGTACTTC. Translation gives CASSFKGQGDEQYF.

The V gene is TRBV28, the J gene TRBJ1-1, with TRBD1 as a possible D gene (6 bases). V was pared by 2 bases and J by 7 bases, with 11 bases between. Germline CDR1 MDHEN, CDR2 SYDVKM. The CDR3 has 13 residues. CDR3 nucleotide sequence: TGTGCCAGCAGTTTAAGGGGGGGGAGTGAAGCTTTCTTT. Protein product: CASSLRGGSEAFF.

This chain connects TRBV6-6 to TRBJ2-7, with 8 bases lining up with TRBD2. The CDR3 sequence is 15 residues long. Germline V gene data show CDR1 as MNHNY and CDR2 as SVGAGI (reference sequence). The trim removed 6 bases at V and 1 base at J, leaving 8 bases unmatched. CDR3 in DNA: TGTGCCAGCAGCCTCTCGACTAGCGCGTCCTACGAGCAGTACTTC. Translated, it gives CASSLSTSASYEQYF.

V usage is TRBV25-1 and J usage is TRBJ2-6; no firm D call. This CDR3 region has 14 residues. CDR1 and CDR2 from the germline V gene are MGHDK and SYGVNS. Trimming shortened V by 3 bases and J by 0 bases, and 3 bases separated the two germline ends. The CDR3 nucleotides read TGTGCCAGCAGTGACAGCTCTGGGGCCAACGTCCTGACTTTC. As protein: CASSDSSGANVLTF.

The J gene is TRBJ2-7, the V gene TRBV5-1, with 8 positions matching TRBD1. The V gene end was trimmed by 0 bases and the J gene end by 3 bases; junction bases not matched to a gene: 5. The CDR3 spans 15 residues. The germline CDR1 and CDR2 sequences are SGHRS and YFSETQ. Written as DNA, the CDR3 is TGCGCCAGCAGCTTGGTATCTGGACAGGGCTACGAGCAGTACTTC. It is translated as CASSLVSGQGYEQYF.

The chain carries TRBV7-6 and TRBJ1-2, with D maybe TRBD1 (6 bases). The ends were cut back, 5 bases at V and 8 bases at J, with 18 bases in the middle. This CDR3 comprises 14 residues. CDR1 and CDR2 (germline): SGHVS, FNYEAQ. The CDR3 DNA sequence: TGTGCCAGCAGCCCCCAGGCGGGGGGCGGCGGCTACACCTTC. This codes for CASSPQAGGGGYTF.

V and J are TRBV28 and TRBJ1-3; maybe TRBD1 (6 bases). Germline values: CDR1 MDHEN, CDR2 SYDVKM. CDR3 length: 15 residues. The ends were cut back, 5 bases at V and 0 bases at J, with 11 bases in the middle. The CDR3 is CASSLPRGSGNTIYF. CDR3 coding DNA: TGTGCCAGCAGTCTCCCCAGGGGCTCTGGAAACACCATATATTTT.

The rearrangement joins TRBV5-1 to TRBJ1-6; TRBD1 matches 9 bases. Germline CDR1 and CDR2: SGHRS and YFSETQ. This CDR3 is 15 amino acids long. The trim removed 0 bases at V and 9 bases at J, leaving 4 bases unmatched. CDR3 region: CASSLVGTGSSPLHF. The CDR3 nucleotides read TGCGCCAGCAGCTTGGTTGGGACAGGGAGTTCACCCCTCCACTTT. Filled out from reference TRBV5-1 and TRBJ1-6, the complete variable domain reads KAGVTQTPRYLIKTRGQQVTLSCSPISGHRSVSWYQQTPGQGLQFLFEYFSETQRNKGNFPGRFSGRQFSNSRSEMNVSTLELGDSALYLCASSLVGTGSSPLHFGNGTRLTVT.

The CDR3 sequence: CASSYRDRDTEAFF. The DNA of the CDR3 is TGTGCCAGCAGTTACCGAGACAGGGACACTGAAGCTTTCTTT. V and J are TRBV6-5 and TRBJ1-1; 7 bases are a match to TRBD1. Germline trimming cut 2 bases from V and 3 bases from J; bases unmatched to any gene: 3. The CDR3 is 14 residues long. CDR1 and CDR2 from the germline V gene are MNHEY and SVGAGI.

The chain carries TRBV6-5 and TRBJ1-1; D is possibly TRBD1 (5 bases). Germline values: CDR1 MNHEY, CDR2 SVGAGI. The CDR3 runs 14 residues. Trimming took off 3 bases at V and 3 bases at J, with 11 bases between the two ends. The CDR3 coding sequence is TGTGCCAGCAGTTATTCCAGGGTGGACACTGAAGCTTTCTTT. Translating gives CASSYSRVDTEAFF.

The V and J genes are TRBV19 and TRBJ1-4; TRBD1 might be the D (5 bases). The germline V gene encodes CDR1 LNHDA and CDR2 SQIVND (reference sequence). CDR3 size: 13 residues. Trimming left V 2 bases short and J 6 bases short, with 7 bases between. The CDR3 DNA reads as TGTGCCAGTAGTATACTCAGGGATGAAAAACTGTTTTTT. Encoded protein: CASSILRDEKLFF.